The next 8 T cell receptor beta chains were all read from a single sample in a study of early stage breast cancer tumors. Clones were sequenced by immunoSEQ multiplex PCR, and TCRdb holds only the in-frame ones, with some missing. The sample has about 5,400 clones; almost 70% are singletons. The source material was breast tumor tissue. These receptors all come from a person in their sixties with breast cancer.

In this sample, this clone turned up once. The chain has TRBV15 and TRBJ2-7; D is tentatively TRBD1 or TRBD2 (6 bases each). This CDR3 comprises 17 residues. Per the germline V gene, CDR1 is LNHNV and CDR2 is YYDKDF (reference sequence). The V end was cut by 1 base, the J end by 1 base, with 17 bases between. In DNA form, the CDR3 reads TGTGCCACCAGCAGAGCAAAGGGGGGTCGGGGGTCCTACGAGCAGTACTTC. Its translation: CATSRAKGGRGSYEQYF.

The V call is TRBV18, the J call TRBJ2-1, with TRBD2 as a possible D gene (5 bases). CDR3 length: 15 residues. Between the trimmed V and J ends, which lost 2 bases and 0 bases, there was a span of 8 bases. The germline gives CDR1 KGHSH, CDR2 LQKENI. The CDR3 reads CASSPTRSSYNEQFF. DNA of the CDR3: TGTGCCAGCTCACCAACTAGGAGCTCCTACAATGAGCAGTTCTTC.

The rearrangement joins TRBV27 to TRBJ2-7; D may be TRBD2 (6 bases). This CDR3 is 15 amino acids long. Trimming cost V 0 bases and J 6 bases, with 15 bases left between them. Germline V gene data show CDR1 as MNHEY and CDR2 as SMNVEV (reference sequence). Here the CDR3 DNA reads TGTGCCAGCAGTTTATCTGGCGGGAAAAACTCCGAGCAGTACTTC. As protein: CASSLSGGKNSEQYF.

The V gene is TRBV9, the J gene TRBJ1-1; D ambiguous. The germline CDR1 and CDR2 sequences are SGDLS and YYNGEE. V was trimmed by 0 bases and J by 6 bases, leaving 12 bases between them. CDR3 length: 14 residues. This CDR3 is CASSVALSSAEAFF. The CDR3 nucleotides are TGTGCCAGCAGCGTAGCCCTAAGCAGCGCTGAAGCTTTCTTT.

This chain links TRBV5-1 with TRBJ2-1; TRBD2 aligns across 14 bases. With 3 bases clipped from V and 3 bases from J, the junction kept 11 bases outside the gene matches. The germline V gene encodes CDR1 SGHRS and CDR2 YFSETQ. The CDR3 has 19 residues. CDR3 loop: CASSSHFGTSGGVYNEQFF. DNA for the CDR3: TGCGCCAGCAGCTCCCACTTCGGGACTAGCGGGGGAGTCTACAATGAGCAGTTCTTC.

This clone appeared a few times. The CDR3 sequence is CASSRTLSGTNYEQYF. In DNA, the CDR3 is TGTGCCAGCAGCCGGACTCTTAGCGGGACCAACTACGAGCAGTACTTC. This chain joins TRBV11-2 and TRBJ2-7; 8 bases map to TRBD2. The CDR3 consists of 16 residues. CDR1 is SGHAT and CDR2 is FQNNGV in the germline V gene. The trim removed 5 bases at V and 3 bases at J, leaving 12 bases unmatched. Full variable domain (missing parts from reference TRBV11-2 and TRBJ2-7): EAGVAQSPRYKIIEKRQSVAFWCNPISGHATLYWYQQILGQGPKLLIQFQNNGVVDDSQLPKDRFSAERLKGVDSTLKIQPAKLEDSAVYLCASSRTLSGTNYEQYFGPGTRLTVT.

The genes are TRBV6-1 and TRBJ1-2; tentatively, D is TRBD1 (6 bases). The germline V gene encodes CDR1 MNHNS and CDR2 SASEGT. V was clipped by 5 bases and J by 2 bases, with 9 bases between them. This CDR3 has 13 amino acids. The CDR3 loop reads CASSRDKNYGYTF. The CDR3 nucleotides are TGTGCCAGCAGTCGGGACAAGAACTATGGCTACACCTTC.

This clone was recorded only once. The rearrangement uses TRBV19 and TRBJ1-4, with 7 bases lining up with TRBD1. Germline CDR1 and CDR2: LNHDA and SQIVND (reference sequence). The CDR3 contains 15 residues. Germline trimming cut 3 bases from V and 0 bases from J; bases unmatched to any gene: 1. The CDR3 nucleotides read TGTGCCAGTAGTATGGGGACAGCAACTAATGAAAAACTGTTTTTT. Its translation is CASSMGTATNEKLFF.